Listed below are T cell receptor beta chains from one sample, sequenced in a study of blood T cells in healthy people across ages. MiXCR, run by TCRdb on the 5' RACE reads, gives a single entry per CDR3 protein. This table has approximately 1,700,000 distinct CDR3 sequences, around 40% appearing once. Sequencing was performed on blood. These receptors were taken from a human donor in good health. Each CDR3 is given with its conserved first and last residue. D genes are given only for firm matches. Not all rows give a size; the values are once, few, many and, for expanded clones, a class.

d_gene	v_gene	j_gene	abundance	CDR3nt	CDR3aa
TRBD1	TRBV11-2	TRBJ1-2	few	TGTGCCAGCAGCTTTCAACGGACAGGGCGAGGCTACACCTTC	CASSFQRTGRGYTF
TRBD1	TRBV20-1	TRBJ1-2	few	TGCAGTGCTAGCCAGGGGGCGGAAAACTATGGCTACACCTTC	CSASQGAENYGYTF
.	TRBV3-1	TRBJ2-3	few	TGTGCCAGCAGCTATACGGTCGGAGATACGCAGTATTTT	CASSYTVGDTQYF
TRBD1	TRBV12-3/TRBV12-4	TRBJ1-4	few	TGTGCCAGCAGTTATGGTACAGGGGGGGACGAAAAACTGTTTTTT	CASSYGTGGDEKLFF
.	TRBV27	TRBJ1-5	few	TGTGCCAGCAGTCGAGACGGGAGGGTAAATCAGCCCCAGCATTTT	CASSRDGRVNQPQHF
.	TRBV6-2/TRBV6-3	TRBJ1-2	.	TGTGCCAGCAGCTCGGCAGGACAGAATTTTGGCTACACCTTC	CASSSAGQNFGYTF
TRBD1	TRBV12-3/TRBV12-4	TRBJ2-5	.	TGTGCCAGCAGCGGACAGGGGGTTAAAGAGACCCAGTACTTC	CASSGQGVKETQYF
TRBD2	TRBV11-3	TRBJ2-3	.	TGTGCCAGCAGCTTAGGGCCTACTAGCGGGCCCACAGATACGCAGTATTTT	CASSLGPTSGPTDTQYF
TRBD2	TRBV10-3	TRBJ2-1	few	TGTGCCATCAGTGAGTCGCGGGGGAGCTCCTACAATGAGCAGTTCTTC	CAISESRGSSYNEQFF
.	TRBV7-3	TRBJ2-1	.	TGTGCCAGCAGCTTAACCCATCTAACTAACAATGAGCAGTTCTTC	CASSLTHLTNNEQFF
TRBD2	TRBV19	TRBJ2-7	.	TGTGCCAGTAGTAAACTAGCGGTCGCCTACGAGCAGTACTTC	CASSKLAVAYEQYF
.	TRBV4-3	TRBJ2-1	.	TGCGCCAGCAGCCAAGATTGGGGTCCTTCCTACAATGAGCAGTTCTTC	CASSQDWGPSYNEQFF
.	TRBV29-1	TRBJ2-5	few	TGCAGCTTCAATCCCTCAGGGGTAGGGGAGACCCAGTACTTC	CSFNPSGVGETQYF
.	TRBV7-2	TRBJ2-1	many	TGTGCCAGCAGCATAAGCCCATACTCCTACAATGAGCAGTTCTTC	CASSISPYSYNEQFF
TRBD1	TRBV28	TRBJ2-7	.	TGTGCCAGCAGTTTACCCTTGGGACAGGGGGCGTCCTACGAGCAGTACTTC	CASSLPLGQGASYEQYF
TRBD2	TRBV29-1	TRBJ2-1	.	TGCAGAGTCGAAGGGTACGGAGCGGGGGGAGAATTCAATGAGCAGTTCTTC	CRVEGYGAGGEFNEQFF
.	TRBV7-2	TRBJ2-4	.	TGTGCCAGCAGCGCCTACAATGAGCAGTACTTC	CASSAYNEQYF
.	TRBV7-2	TRBJ2-7	few	TGTGCCAGCAGCCCTAGGGACGGACGCCCCTACGAGCAGTACTTC	CASSPRDGRPYEQYF
.	TRBV7-8	TRBJ1-2	few	TGTGCCAGCAGCTTAGTCCCCGCACGGACTAGCTATGGCTACACCTTC	CASSLVPARTSYGYTF
.	TRBV13	TRBJ2-2	.	TGTGCCAGCAGTTTATTCCCCCAGGGGTACACCGGGGAGCTGTTTTTT	CASSLFPQGYTGELFF
TRBD1	TRBV30	TRBJ2-7	.	TGTGCCTGGAGCCGGGACAGGGGCACCTACGAGCAGTACTTC	CAWSRDRGTYEQYF
.	TRBV4-3	TRBJ1-2	few	TGCGCCAGCAGCCAAGATGTAAATGTGGGGGGGAGGGATGGCTACACCTTC	CASSQDVNVGGRDGYTF
TRBD2	TRBV12-3/TRBV12-4	TRBJ2-3	.	TGTGCCAGCAGTTTTCAGCGGGGGGTCGCCACAGATGCGCAGTATTTT	CASSFQRGVATDAQYF
.	TRBV29-1	TRBJ1-2	.	TGCAGCGCCCGGACGGGAGACTATGGCCACACCTTC	CSARTGDYGHTF
.	TRBV9	TRBJ2-7	.	TGTGCCAGCGGAGGGGGGGCTACTCTTTCCGAGCAGTACTTC	CASGGGATLSEQYF
.	TRBV10-3	TRBJ1-2	.	TGTGTCATCAGTGGTAACAGGGTAGCTAACTATGGCTACACCTTC	CVISGNRVANYGYTF
.	TRBV11-2	TRBJ1-1	few	TGTGCCAGCAGCCGTTACGACGCGGACACTGAAGCTTTCTTT	CASSRYDADTEAFF
TRBD1	TRBV12-5	TRBJ1-1	.	TGTGCTAGTGGTTCCTTCGGACAGGGCGATAGGACTGAAGCTTTCTTT	CASGSFGQGDRTEAFF